The T cell receptor (beta chain) described here comes from a study of cytomegalovirus exposure and HLA in healthy donors. For the study at large: For the roughly 370 genotyped donors, approximately 82% fell within the Caucasian-associated ancestry cluster.

V gave up 10 bases and J gave up 2 bases, with 9 bases separating them. In germline, CDR1 is ENHRY, CDR2 SYGVKD. The CDR3 has 12 residues. A note on this clone: Its antigen is not known.

Overall study findings and caveats: Exclusion applied to some V segments, including TRBV6-2 and TRBV6-3, as they were indistinguishable. In a later analysis, parvovirus B19, influenza, CMV and Epstein-Barr virus appeared linked to several top co-occurrence clusters.

Both 60 Vbeta primers and 13 Jbeta primers went into the PCR. Only in-frame clones appear in the TCRdb table, and some are missing; sequencing was by immunoSEQ multiplex PCR. Seen here are some 100,000 clones, 70% to 80% observed once, and the top ten hold 4.8%. The specimen sequenced was PBMCs. This chain joins TRBV10-3 and TRBJ1-5, with D unclear. The sequence was obtained from a woman aged 18-29 years in good health and CMV-seropositive. For the CDR3, the DNA is TGTGCCACCGCCGGGGGCAATCAGCCCCAGCATTTT. It translates to CATAGGNQPQHF.